The 22 T cell receptor beta chains presented below share a single source sample, sequenced in a study of control samples from healthy donors and cancer patients. The method was immunoSEQ multiplex PCR; TCRdb's version includes in-frame clones alone and lacks a portion of them. The sample shows 150,000 to 200,000 clones, roughly 92% of them seen only once. Sequenced material: blood. The origin of the receptors is a young man in good health.

The chain couples TRBV11-2 to TRBJ2-1; 7 bases agree with TRBD1. CDR1 and CDR2 (germline): SGHAT, FQNNGV. The CDR3 totals 13 residues. Trimming cost V 5 bases and J 6 bases; bases outside gene matches: 4. The CDR3 DNA follows: TGTGCCAGCAGCGCGGACAGGCCCAATGAGCAGTTCTTC. As protein: CASSADRPNEQFF.

This chain joins TRBV28 and TRBJ1-5; tentative D call: TRBD1 (5 bases). Trimming left V 11 bases short and J 3 bases short, with 14 bases between. The CDR3 covers 13 residues. The germline CDR1 and CDR2 sequences are MDHEN and SYDVKM. For the CDR3, the DNA is TGTGCCTCGATGCGAGGGGACAATCAGCCCCAGCATTTT. It yields the protein CASMRGDNQPQHF.

A single count supports this clone. The genes are TRBV19 and TRBJ1-1; D is unclear. The V end lost 5 bases, the J end lost 1 base, and 8 bases lay between the germline ends. CDR1 is LNHDA, CDR2 SQIVND, per germline (reference sequence). The CDR3 consists of 13 residues. CDR3 protein: CASSLGGNTEAFF. CDR3 coding DNA: TGTGCCAGTAGTCTGGGCGGGAACACTGAAGCTTTCTTT. Full variable domain (outside the CDR3, taken from reference TRBV19 and TRBJ1-1): DGGITQSPKYLFRKEGQNVTLSCEQNLNHDAMYWYRQDPGQGLRLIYYSQIVNDFQKGDIAEGYSVSREKKESFPLTVTSAQKNPTAFYLCASSLGGNTEAFFGQGTRLTVV.

The chain recombines TRBV28 with TRBJ2-7, with D hard to call. V was clipped by 3 bases and J by 5 bases, with 5 bases between them. This CDR3 has 11 amino acids. Germline V gene data show CDR1 as MDHEN and CDR2 as SYDVKM. CDR3 sequence: CASSFLHEQYF. In DNA, the CDR3 is TGTGCCAGCAGTTTTCTCCACGAGCAGTACTTC.

This chain joins TRBV7-9 and TRBJ2-2, with TRBD2 matching 14 bases. CDR3 length: 19 residues. V lost 5 bases and J lost 8; bases outside the gene matches: 16. CDR1 SEHNR and CDR2 FQNEAQ come from the germline V gene (reference sequence). The CDR3 sequence is CASSPGLAGAYVRPGELFF. In nucleotides, the CDR3 is TGTGCCAGCAGCCCGGGACTAGCGGGGGCCTACGTTCGACCAGGGGAGCTGTTTTTT. Together with reference TRBV7-9 and TRBJ2-2, the CDR3 gives the full variable domain: DTGVSQNPRHKITKRGQNVTFRCDPISEHNRLYWYRQTLGQGPEFLTYFQNEAQLEKSRLLSDRFSAERPKGSFSTLEIQRTEQGDSAMYLCASSPGLAGAYVRPGELFFGEGSRLTVL.

This rearrangement joins TRBV6-2 or TRBV6-3 to TRBJ1-1, with D perhaps TRBD1 (6 bases). CDR3 length: 13 residues. Germline lookup yields CDR1 MNHEY and CDR2 SVGEGT. Trimming cost V 2 bases and J 10 bases, with 14 bases left between them. The CDR3 loop reads CASSYAGELGAFF. The CDR3 coding sequence is TGTGCCAGCAGTTACGCAGGGGAGTTAGGAGCTTTCTTT.

This sequence joins TRBV7-2 and TRBJ2-1; D is unclear. This CDR3 has 12 amino acids. Trimming removed 5 bases at V and 15 bases at J, with 17 bases between. Germline V CDR1 and CDR2: SGHTA, FQGNSA. CDR3 sequence (DNA): TGTGCCAGCAGCGTACAGCGAGGCCCGCGGTTCTTC. It is translated as CASSVQRGPRFF.

The V gene is TRBV3-1 (or the pseudogene TRBV3-2), the J gene TRBJ1-1, with D maybe TRBD1 (5 bases). Trimming stripped 3 bases from V and 0 bases from J, with 11 bases between. Germline assignment: CDR1 LGHDT and CDR2 YNNKEL (reference sequence). The length of the CDR3 is 15 residues. CDR3 in amino acids: CASSHGGGLNTEAFF. The CDR3 DNA sequence: TGTGCCAGCAGCCACGGCGGGGGTTTGAACACTGAAGCTTTCTTT.

The chain recombines TRBV11-2 with TRBJ2-3, with D hard to call. The V gene lost 2 bases and the J gene lost 5 bases, with 5 bases spanning the gap. The CDR3 covers 12 residues. Looked up from germline, CDR1 is SGHAT and CDR2 is FQNNGV. Here the CDR3 reads CASSLFVDTQYF. CDR3 DNA sequence: TGTGCCAGCAGCTTATTTGTAGATACGCAGTATTTT.

CDR3 coding DNA: TGTGCCAGCAGTTTCTTTCCGGGGTTGGGCACAGATACGCAGTATTTT. Protein sequence: CASSFFPGLGTDTQYF. The chain links TRBV28 to TRBJ2-3, with D possibly matching TRBD2 (5 bases). CDR1 MDHEN and CDR2 SYDVKM come from the germline V gene. Trimming cost V 3 bases and J 1 base, with 14 bases left between them. CDR3 length equals 16 residues.

The genes are TRBV5-8 and TRBJ1-5, with 7 bases matching TRBD1. The CDR3 runs to 16 residues. V shed 3 bases and J 2 bases; nucleotides not matched to a gene: 8. CDR1 and CDR2 (germline): SGHTS, YDEGEE. The CDR3 spells CASSSRTGQRNQPQHF. The CDR3 region has the DNA TGTGCCAGCAGCTCCCGAACGGGACAGCGCAATCAGCCCCAGCATTTT.

This chain connects TRBV9 to TRBJ2-4; 12 nucleotides agree with TRBD2. CDR3 size: 16 residues. Germline CDR1 SGDLS, CDR2 YYNGEE. Trimming removed 3 bases from V and 1 base from J; junction bases left unmatched: 2. CDR3 sequence: CASSAGTSGAKNIQYF. As DNA, the CDR3 is TGTGCCAGCAGCGCTGGGACTAGCGGGGCCAAAAACATTCAGTACTTC.

The gene calls are TRBV24-1 and TRBJ2-5; maybe TRBD2 (6 bases). The germline V gene has CDR1 KGHDR and CDR2 SFDVKD. Trimming took off 3 bases at V and 5 bases at J, with 18 bases between the two ends. CDR3 length: 16 residues. The CDR3 nucleotides read TGTGCCACCAGTGATAGGGGCCCCGGAGGGGCGGAGACCCAGTACTTC. It is translated as CATSDRGPGGAETQYF.

The gene calls are TRBV5-6 and TRBJ2-7; 7 bases fit TRBD2. Trimming removed 4 bases from V and 11 bases from J; junction bases left unmatched: 9. This CDR3 is built from 12 residues. Germline CDR1 is SGHDT and CDR2 is YYEEEE. This chain's CDR3 is CASSVVLGGEYF. In nucleotides, the CDR3 is TGTGCCAGCAGCGTTGTTCTGGGAGGGGAGTACTTC.

The chain carries TRBV12-3 or TRBV12-4 and TRBJ2-3; D ambiguous. The CDR3 totals 13 residues. Trimming took 2 bases from V and 0 from J, leaving 3 bases between them. The CDR3 here is CASSLLSTDTQYF. The CDR3 coding sequence is TGTGCCAGCAGTTTACTCAGCACAGATACGCAGTATTTT.

The chain employs TRBV3-1 (or the pseudogene TRBV3-2) and TRBJ1-1; D is undetermined. V was shortened by 4 bases and J by 0 bases, with 15 bases between the two germline ends. Germline V gene sequence: CDR1 LGHDT, CDR2 YNNKEL (reference sequence). The CDR3 covers 16 residues. CDR3 residues: CASSPNFVMVNTEAFF. CDR3 nucleotides: TGTGCCAGCAGCCCCAATTTTGTGATGGTGAACACTGAAGCTTTCTTT.

The chain combines TRBV5-6 with TRBJ2-7; D is unclear. V lost 4 bases to trimming and J lost 0 bases, with 8 bases between them. Germline V CDR1 and CDR2: SGHDT, YYEEEE. CDR3 length equals 13 residues. The CDR3 coding sequence is TGTGCCAGCAGCCCGGACCCCTCCTACGAGCAGTACTTC. Protein: CASSPDPSYEQYF.

The chain employs TRBV7-2 and TRBJ2-3; D is uncertain. The CDR3 contains 14 residues. Trimming left V 4 bases short and J 2 bases short, with 10 bases between. The germline CDR1 and CDR2 sequences are SGHTA and FQGNSA. CDR3 DNA: TGTGCCAGCAGCTCCTCGCCCTACACAGATACGCAGTATTTT. This codes for CASSSSPYTDTQYF.

The gene calls are TRBV27 and TRBJ2-7; no definite D call. CDR1 and CDR2 (germline): MNHEY, SMNVEV (reference sequence). V lost 5 bases to trimming and J lost 2 bases, with 13 bases between them. CDR3 length: 14 residues. CDR3 protein: CASSPLVGTYEQYF. CDR3 nucleotides: TGTGCCAGCAGTCCCCTCGTTGGAACCTACGAGCAGTACTTC.

The chain is built from TRBV4-2 and TRBJ2-3; D is undetermined. This CDR3 is 18 amino acids long. V lost 0 bases and J lost 0, with 16 bases in between. CDR1 and CDR2 from the germline V gene are LGHNA and YNFKEQ. This chain's CDR3 is CASSQEYWGPSSTDTQYF. DNA of the CDR3: TGTGCCAGCAGCCAAGAGTATTGGGGTCCCTCTAGCACAGATACGCAGTATTTT.

The chain is built from TRBV30 and TRBJ2-5, with TRBD2 matching over 11 bases. The V segment lost 1 base and the J segment 1 base; nucleotides outside the gene matches: 5. Germline CDR1 GTSNPN, CDR2 SVGIG (reference sequence). The CDR3 sequence is 16 residues long. The CDR3 spells CAWSGVAGGAQETQYF. In DNA, the CDR3 is TGTGCCTGGAGTGGGGTAGCGGGAGGGGCCCAAGAGACCCAGTACTTC. Full variable domain (remainder filled in from reference TRBV30 and TRBJ2-5): SQTIHQWPATLVQPVGSPLSLECTVEGTSNPNLYWYRQAAGRGLQLLFYSVGIGQISSEVPQNLSASRPQDRQFILSSKKLLLSDSGFYLCAWSGVAGGAQETQYFGPGTRLLVL.

The V call is TRBV28, the J call TRBJ1-5; 8 bases map to TRBD1. Germline-derived CDR1 and CDR2 are MDHEN and SYDVKM. CDR3 size: 15 residues. V gave up 7 bases and J gave up 7 bases; unmatched junction bases: 12. The CDR3 sequence is CASTTDREVGQPQHF. The DNA for the CDR3 is TGTGCCAGCACTACGGACAGGGAGGTAGGACAGCCCCAGCATTTT.